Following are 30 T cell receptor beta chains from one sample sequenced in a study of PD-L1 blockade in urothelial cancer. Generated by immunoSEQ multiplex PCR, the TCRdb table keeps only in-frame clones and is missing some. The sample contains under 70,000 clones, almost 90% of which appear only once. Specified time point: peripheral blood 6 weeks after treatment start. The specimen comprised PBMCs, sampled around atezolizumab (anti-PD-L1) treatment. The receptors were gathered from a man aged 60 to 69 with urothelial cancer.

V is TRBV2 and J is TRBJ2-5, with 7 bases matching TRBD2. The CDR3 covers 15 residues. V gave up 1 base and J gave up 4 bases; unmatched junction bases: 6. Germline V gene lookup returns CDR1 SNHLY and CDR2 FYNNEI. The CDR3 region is CASSEGWGGSETQYF. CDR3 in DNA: TGTGCCAGCAGTGAAGGGTGGGGGGGATCAGAGACCCAGTACTTC.

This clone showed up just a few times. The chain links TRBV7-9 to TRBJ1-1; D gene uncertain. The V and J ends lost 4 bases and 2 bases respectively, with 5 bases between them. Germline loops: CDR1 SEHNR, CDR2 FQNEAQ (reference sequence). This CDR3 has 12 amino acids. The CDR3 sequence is CASSYLNTEAFF. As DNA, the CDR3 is TGTGCCAGCAGCTACTTAAACACTGAAGCTTTCTTT.

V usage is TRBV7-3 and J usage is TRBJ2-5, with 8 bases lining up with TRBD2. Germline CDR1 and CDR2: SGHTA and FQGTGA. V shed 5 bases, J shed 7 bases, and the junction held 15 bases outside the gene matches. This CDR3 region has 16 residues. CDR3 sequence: CASSPQTSGSGMTQYF. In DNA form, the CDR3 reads TGTGCCAGCAGCCCCCAAACTAGCGGTTCCGGGATGACCCAGTACTTC.

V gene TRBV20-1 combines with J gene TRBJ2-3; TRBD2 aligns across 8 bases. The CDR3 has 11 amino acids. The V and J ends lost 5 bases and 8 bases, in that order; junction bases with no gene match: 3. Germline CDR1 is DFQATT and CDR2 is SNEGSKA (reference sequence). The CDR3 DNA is TGCAGTGCTGGCACTAGCGGTACGCAGTATTTT. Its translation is CSAGTSGTQYF.

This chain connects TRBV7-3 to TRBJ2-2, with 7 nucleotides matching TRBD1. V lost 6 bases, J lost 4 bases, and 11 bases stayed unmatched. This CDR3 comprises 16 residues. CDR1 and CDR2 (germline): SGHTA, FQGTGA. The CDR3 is CASRPDGQVLTGELFF. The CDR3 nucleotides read TGTGCCAGCAGACCCGACGGACAGGTGCTCACCGGGGAGCTGTTTTTT.

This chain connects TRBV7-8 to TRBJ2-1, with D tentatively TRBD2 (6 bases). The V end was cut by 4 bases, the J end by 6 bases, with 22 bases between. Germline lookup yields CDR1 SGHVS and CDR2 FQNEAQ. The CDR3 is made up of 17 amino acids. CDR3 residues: CASSSPQTSRRVNEQFF. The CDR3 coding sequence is TGTGCCAGCAGCTCACCGCAAACTAGCCGTAGAGTCAATGAGCAGTTCTTC.

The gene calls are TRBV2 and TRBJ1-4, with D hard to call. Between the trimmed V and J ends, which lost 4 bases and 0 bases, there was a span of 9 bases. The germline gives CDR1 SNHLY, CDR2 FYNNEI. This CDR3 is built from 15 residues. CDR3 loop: CASSATGATNEKLFF. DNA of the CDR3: TGTGCCAGCAGTGCGACGGGAGCAACTAATGAAAAACTGTTTTTT.

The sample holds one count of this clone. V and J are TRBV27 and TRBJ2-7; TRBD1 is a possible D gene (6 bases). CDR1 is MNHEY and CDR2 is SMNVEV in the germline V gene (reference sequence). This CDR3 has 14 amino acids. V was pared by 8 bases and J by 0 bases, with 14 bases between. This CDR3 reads CASLDTGRSYEQYF. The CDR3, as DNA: TGTGCCAGCTTAGACACAGGGCGCTCCTACGAGCAGTACTTC.

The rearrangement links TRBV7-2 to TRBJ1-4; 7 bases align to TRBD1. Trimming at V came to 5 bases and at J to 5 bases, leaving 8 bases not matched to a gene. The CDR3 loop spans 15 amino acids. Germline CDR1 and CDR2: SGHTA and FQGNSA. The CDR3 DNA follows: TGTGCCAGCAGCCAAGACAGGGTGAACAATGAAAAACTGTTTTTT. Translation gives CASSQDRVNNEKLFF.

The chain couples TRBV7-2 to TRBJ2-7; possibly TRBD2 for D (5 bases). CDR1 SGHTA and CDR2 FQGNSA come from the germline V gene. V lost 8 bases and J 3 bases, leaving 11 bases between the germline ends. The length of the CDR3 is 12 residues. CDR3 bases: TGTGCCAGCCGTGGGGAGAACTACGAGCAGTACTTC. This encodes CASRGENYEQYF.

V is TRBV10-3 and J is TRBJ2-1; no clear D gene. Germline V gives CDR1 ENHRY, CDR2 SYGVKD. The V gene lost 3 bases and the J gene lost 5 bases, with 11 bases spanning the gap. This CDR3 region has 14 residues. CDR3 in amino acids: CAISEYGTDNEQFF. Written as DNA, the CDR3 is TGTGCCATCAGTGAATACGGCACAGACAATGAGCAGTTCTTC.

This CDR3 is CASSPPNRGFETQYF. The CDR3 DNA reads TGTGCCAGCTCACCACCGAACAGAGGGTTTGAGACCCAGTACTTC. The rearrangement uses TRBV18 and TRBJ2-5; possibly TRBD2 for D (5 bases). Looked up from germline, CDR1 is KGHSH and CDR2 is LQKENI. The CDR3 is made up of 15 amino acids. The V end was cut by 0 bases, the J end by 5 bases, with 13 bases between.

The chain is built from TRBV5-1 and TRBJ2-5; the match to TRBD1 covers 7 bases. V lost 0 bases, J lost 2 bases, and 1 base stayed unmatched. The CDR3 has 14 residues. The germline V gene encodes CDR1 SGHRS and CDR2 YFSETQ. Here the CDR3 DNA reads TGCGCCAGCAGCTTGGAGACAGGGCAAGAGACCCAGTACTTC. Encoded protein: CASSLETGQETQYF.

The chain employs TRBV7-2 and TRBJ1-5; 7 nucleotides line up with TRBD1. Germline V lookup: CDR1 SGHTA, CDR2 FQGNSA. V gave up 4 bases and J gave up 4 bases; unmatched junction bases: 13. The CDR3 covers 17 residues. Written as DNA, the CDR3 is TGTGCCAGCAGCTCAGGACAGGCGACTCTGGGGAATCAGCCCCAGCATTTT. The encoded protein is CASSSGQATLGNQPQHF. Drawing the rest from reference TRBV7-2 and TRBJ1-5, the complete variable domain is GAGVSQSPSNKVTEKGKDVELRCDPISGHTALYWYRQSLGQGLEFLIYFQGNSAPDKSGLPSDRFSAERTGGSVSTLTIQRTQQEDSAVYLCASSSGQATLGNQPQHFGDGTRLSIL.

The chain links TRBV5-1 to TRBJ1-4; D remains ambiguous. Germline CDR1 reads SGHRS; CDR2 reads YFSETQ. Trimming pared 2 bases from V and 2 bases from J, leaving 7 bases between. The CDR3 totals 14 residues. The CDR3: CASSFGVTNEKLFF. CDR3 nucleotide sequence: TGCGCCAGCAGCTTCGGGGTGACTAATGAAAAACTGTTTTTT.

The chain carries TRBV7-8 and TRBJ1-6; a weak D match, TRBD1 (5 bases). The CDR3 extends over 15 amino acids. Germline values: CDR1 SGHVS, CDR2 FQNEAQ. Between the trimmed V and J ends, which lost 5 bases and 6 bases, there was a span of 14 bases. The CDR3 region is CASSPGGGVNSPLHF. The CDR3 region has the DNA TGTGCCAGCAGCCCCGGTGGAGGGGTTAATTCACCCCTCCACTTT.

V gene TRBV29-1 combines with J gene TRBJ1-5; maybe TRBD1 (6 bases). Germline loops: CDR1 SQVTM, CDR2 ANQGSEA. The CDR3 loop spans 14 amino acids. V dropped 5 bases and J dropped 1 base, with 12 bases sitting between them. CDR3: CSVSTGLSNQPQHF. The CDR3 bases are TGCAGCGTTTCGACAGGCCTCAGCAATCAGCCCCAGCATTTT.

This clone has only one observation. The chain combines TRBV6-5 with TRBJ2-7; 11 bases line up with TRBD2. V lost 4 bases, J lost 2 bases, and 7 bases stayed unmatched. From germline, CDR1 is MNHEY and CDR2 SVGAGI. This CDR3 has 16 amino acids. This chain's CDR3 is CASSFRTSGLPYEQYF. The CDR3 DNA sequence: TGTGCCAGCAGTTTCAGGACTAGCGGGCTGCCCTACGAGCAGTACTTC.

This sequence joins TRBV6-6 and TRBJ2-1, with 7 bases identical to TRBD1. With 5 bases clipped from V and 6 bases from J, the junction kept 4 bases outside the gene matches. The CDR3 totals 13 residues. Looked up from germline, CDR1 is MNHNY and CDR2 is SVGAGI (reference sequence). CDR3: CASSAQGSNEQFF. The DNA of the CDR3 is TGTGCCAGCAGTGCACAGGGGAGCAATGAGCAGTTCTTC.

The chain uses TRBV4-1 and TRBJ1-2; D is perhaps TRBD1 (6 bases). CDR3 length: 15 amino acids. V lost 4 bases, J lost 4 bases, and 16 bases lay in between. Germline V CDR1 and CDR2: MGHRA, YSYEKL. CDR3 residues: CASSPITDRTYGYTF. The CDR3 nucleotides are TGCGCCAGCAGCCCAATCACGGACAGAACCTATGGCTACACCTTC.

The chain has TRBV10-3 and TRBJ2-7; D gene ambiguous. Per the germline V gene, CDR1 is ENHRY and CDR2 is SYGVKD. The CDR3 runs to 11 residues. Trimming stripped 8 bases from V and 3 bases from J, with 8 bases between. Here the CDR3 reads CAIGEIYEQYF. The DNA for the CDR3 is TGTGCCATCGGAGAGATCTACGAGCAGTACTTC.

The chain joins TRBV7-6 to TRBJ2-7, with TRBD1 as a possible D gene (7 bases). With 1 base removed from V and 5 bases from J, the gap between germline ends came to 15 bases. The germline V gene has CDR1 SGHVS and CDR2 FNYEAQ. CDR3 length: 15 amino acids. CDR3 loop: CASSLVGGGFNEQYF. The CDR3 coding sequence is TGTGCCAGCAGCTTAGTCGGAGGGGGCTTTAACGAGCAGTACTTC.

Written as DNA, the CDR3 is TGTGCCAGCAGCAACCTACACAGGGGTGGGGAGACCCAGTACTTC. Protein product: CASSNLHRGGETQYF. V is TRBV7-9 and J is TRBJ2-5; 7 bases match TRBD1. CDR1 SEHNR and CDR2 FQNEAQ come from the germline V gene (reference sequence). V was clipped by 5 bases and J by 5 bases; unmatched bases: 11. The CDR3 spans 15 residues.

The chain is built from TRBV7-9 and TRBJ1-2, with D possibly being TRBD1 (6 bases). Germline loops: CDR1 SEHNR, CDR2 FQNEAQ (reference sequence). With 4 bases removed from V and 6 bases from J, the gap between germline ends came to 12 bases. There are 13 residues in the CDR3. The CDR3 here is CASSSTGNHGYTF. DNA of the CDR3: TGTGCCAGCAGCTCCACAGGGAACCATGGCTACACCTTC.

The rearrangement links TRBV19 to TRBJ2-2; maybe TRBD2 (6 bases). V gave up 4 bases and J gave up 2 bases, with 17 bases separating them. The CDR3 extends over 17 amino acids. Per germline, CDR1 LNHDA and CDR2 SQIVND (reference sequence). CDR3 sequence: CASSNLWGRFNTGELFF. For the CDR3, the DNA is TGTGCCAGTAGTAATCTCTGGGGGAGGTTTAACACCGGGGAGCTGTTTTTT.

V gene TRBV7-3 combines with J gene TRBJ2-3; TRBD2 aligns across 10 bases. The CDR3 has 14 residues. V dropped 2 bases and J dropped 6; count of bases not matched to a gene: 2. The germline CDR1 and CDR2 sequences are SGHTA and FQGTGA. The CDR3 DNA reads TGTGCCAGCAGCTTACTAGCGGGAGCGGATACGCAGTATTTT. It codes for CASSLLAGADTQYF.

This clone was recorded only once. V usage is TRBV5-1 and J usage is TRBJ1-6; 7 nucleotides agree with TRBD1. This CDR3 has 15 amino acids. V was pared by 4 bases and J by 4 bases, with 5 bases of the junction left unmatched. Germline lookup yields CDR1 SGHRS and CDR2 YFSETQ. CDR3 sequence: CASSRDSSYNSPLHF. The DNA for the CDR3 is TGCGCCAGCAGCCGGGACAGCTCTTATAATTCACCCCTCCACTTT.

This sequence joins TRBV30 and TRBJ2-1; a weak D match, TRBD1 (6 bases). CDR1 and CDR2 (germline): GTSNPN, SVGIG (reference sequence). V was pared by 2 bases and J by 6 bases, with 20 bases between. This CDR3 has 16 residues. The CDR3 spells CAWSSYSGTPGNEQFF. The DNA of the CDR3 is TGTGCCTGGAGTTCTTACTCCGGGACACCGGGCAATGAGCAGTTCTTC. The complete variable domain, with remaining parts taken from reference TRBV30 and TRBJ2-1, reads SQTIHQWPATLVQPVGSPLSLECTVEGTSNPNLYWYRQAAGRGLQLLFYSVGIGQISSEVPQNLSASRPQDRQFILSSKKLLLSDSGFYLCAWSSYSGTPGNEQFFGPGTRLTVL.

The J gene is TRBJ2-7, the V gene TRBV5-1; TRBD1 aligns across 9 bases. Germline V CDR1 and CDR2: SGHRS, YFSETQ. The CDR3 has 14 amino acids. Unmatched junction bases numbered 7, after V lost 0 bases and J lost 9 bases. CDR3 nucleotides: TGCGCCAGCAGCTTGGAGGGGACAGGGAGAGGGCAGTACTTC. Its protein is CASSLEGTGRGQYF.

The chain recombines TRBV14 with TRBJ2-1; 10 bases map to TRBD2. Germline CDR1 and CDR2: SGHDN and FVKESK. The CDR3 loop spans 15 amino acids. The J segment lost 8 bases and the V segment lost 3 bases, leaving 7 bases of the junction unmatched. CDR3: CASSQGLALLYEQFF. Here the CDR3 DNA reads TGTGCCAGCAGCCAGGGACTAGCGCTCCTCTATGAGCAGTTCTTC.